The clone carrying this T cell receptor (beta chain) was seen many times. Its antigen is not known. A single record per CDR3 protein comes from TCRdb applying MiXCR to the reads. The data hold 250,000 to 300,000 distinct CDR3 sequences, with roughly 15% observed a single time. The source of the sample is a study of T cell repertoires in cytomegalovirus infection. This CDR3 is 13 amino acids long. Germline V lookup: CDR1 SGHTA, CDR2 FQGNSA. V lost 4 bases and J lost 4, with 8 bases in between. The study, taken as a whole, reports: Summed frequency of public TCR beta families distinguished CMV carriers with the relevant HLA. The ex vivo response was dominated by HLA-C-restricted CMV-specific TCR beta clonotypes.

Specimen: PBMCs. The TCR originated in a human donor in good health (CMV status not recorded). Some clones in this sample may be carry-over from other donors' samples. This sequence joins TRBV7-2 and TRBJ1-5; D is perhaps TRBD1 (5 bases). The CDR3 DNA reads TGTGCCAGCAGCTCCAGGGTTAATCAGCCCCAGCATTTT. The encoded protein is CASSSRVNQPQHF.